These T cell receptor beta chains were read from a single sample in a study of control samples from healthy donors and cancer patients. Some clones are missing from TCRdb's copy, which holds only in-frame ones; the method was immunoSEQ multiplex PCR. In the table there are some 82,000 clones, over 75% of which are singletons. The sample taken for sequencing was blood. Receptor source: a man aged 45-60 years in good health. Both conserved end residues are part of each CDR3. The D gene is left open where the match is weak. Expanded clones are given a class, and other clones once, few, many or no size at all.

v_gene	abundance	j_gene	d_gene	CDR3aa	CDR3nt
TRBV29-1	NA	TRBJ1-2	NA	CSVSLLAINYGYTF	TGCAGCGTGTCCCTACTGGCGATTAACTATGGCTACACCTTC
TRBV7-2	once	TRBJ1-2	TRBD1	CASVSPGTANYGYTF	TGTGCCAGCGTAAGCCCCGGGACAGCTAACTATGGCTACACCTTC
TRBV23-1	NA	TRBJ1-3	NA	CASSQNGLQDSGNTIYF	TGCGCCAGCAGTCAAAACGGACTACAGGACTCTGGAAACACCATATATTTT
TRBV7-2	NA	TRBJ2-7	NA	CASSLVPHEQYF	TGTGCCAGCAGCTTAGTTCCCCACGAGCAGTACTTC
TRBV11-1	NA	TRBJ2-5	NA	CASSPAAAWETQYF	TGTGCCAGCAGCCCCGCGGCCGCATGGGAGACCCAGTACTTC
TRBV3-1/TRBV3-2	NA	TRBJ1-2	NA	CASSQGIRGDYGYTF	TGTGCCAGCAGCCAAGGTATCAGGGGTGACTATGGCTACACCTTC
TRBV9	NA	TRBJ1-3	NA	CASSVASFSGNTIYF	TGTGCCAGCAGCGTAGCTTCCTTCTCTGGAAACACCATATATTTT
TRBV24-1	few	TRBJ1-2	NA	CATRDTEGYGYTF	TGTGCCACCAGGGATACGGAGGGCTATGGCTACACCTTC
TRBV5-1	NA	TRBJ2-2	NA	CASSLASQGSGELFF	TGCGCCAGCAGCTTGGCCTCCCAGGGGAGCGGGGAGCTGTTTTTT
TRBV28	NA	TRBJ1-5	NA	CASSSQYQPQHF	TGTGCCAGCAGTTCCCAATATCAGCCCCAGCATTTT
TRBV30	NA	TRBJ1-6	TRBD1	CAWSAADRGLSPLHF	TGTGCCTGGAGTGCAGCCGACAGGGGGCTTTCACCCCTCCACTTT
TRBV10-1	NA	TRBJ2-3	NA	CASSDARLTDTQYF	TGCGCCAGTTCCGACGCACGGCTCACAGATACGCAGTATTTT
TRBV14	NA	TRBJ1-2	TRBD1	CASSQAGTGLNGYTF	TGTGCCAGCAGCCAAGCCGGGACAGGGCTGAATGGCTACACCTTC
TRBV19	NA	TRBJ1-1	TRBD1	CASSGQGGVLLVNTEAFF	TGTGCCAGTAGTGGCCAGGGGGGTGTTCTTTTGGTGAACACTGAAGCTTTCTTT
TRBV21-1	once	TRBJ2-7	NA	CARSSGSSYEQYF	TGTGCCAGATCTAGCGGGAGCTCCTACGAGCAGTACTTC
TRBV27	once	TRBJ2-1	NA	CASSFAGLNNEQFF	TGTGCCAGCAGTTTCGCCGGTTTGAACAATGAGCAGTTCTTC
TRBV21-1	NA	TRBJ2-2	NA	CASSKEPEWLAGGSTGELFF	TGTGCCAGCAGCAAAGAACCCGAGTGGCTAGCGGGAGGGAGCACCGGGGAGCTGTTTTTT
TRBV11-3	NA	TRBJ2-3	NA	CASSAWLDTQYF	TGTGCCAGCAGCGCCTGGTTGGATACGCAGTATTTT
TRBV6-5	NA	TRBJ1-1	TRBD1	CSVDRGRTEAFF	TGTTCCGTCGACAGGGGGCGTACTGAAGCTTTCTTT
TRBV7-2	few	TRBJ2-1	TRBD2	CASSLSLAGYNEQFF	TGTGCCAGCAGCTTGAGCCTAGCGGGATACAATGAGCAGTTCTTC
TRBV9	NA	TRBJ2-1	TRBD1	CASSVMWDRAGNEQFF	TGTGCCAGCAGCGTAATGTGGGACAGGGCTGGGAATGAGCAGTTCTTC
TRBV19	NA	TRBJ2-3	TRBD2	CASSIPGSGSRTDTQYF	TGTGCCAGTAGTATACCGGGTAGCGGGAGTAGGACAGATACGCAGTATTTT
TRBV12-3/TRBV12-4	NA	TRBJ1-1	TRBD1	CASSLQGLTEAFF	TGTGCCAGCAGTCTACAGGGGCTGACTGAAGCTTTCTTT
TRBV6-5	NA	TRBJ1-2	NA	CASSPTQGNYGYTF	TGTGCCAGCAGTCCCACACAGGGAAACTATGGCTACACCTTC
TRBV14	NA	TRBJ2-5	NA	CASSHTSGLASETQYF	TGTGCCAGCAGCCACACCTCGGGCCTAGCCTCTGAGACCCAGTACTTC
TRBV29-1	few	TRBJ1-5	TRBD1	CSIRPGGRSNQPQHF	TGCAGCATAAGACCAGGGGGCCGGAGCAATCAGCCCCAGCATTTT
TRBV12-5	NA	TRBJ1-1	NA	CASGLPNMNTEAFF	TGTGCTAGTGGTTTGCCGAACATGAACACTGAAGCTTTCTTT
TRBV4-3	once	TRBJ1-4	NA	CASSQGTSHATNEKLFF	TGCGCCAGCAGCCAGGGGACAAGTCATGCAACTAATGAAAAACTGTTTTTT
TRBV29-1	NA	TRBJ1-4	NA	CSVAGADPTNEKLFF	TGCAGCGTTGCCGGGGCAGACCCAACTAATGAAAAACTGTTTTTT
TRBV24-1	NA	TRBJ2-1	NA	CATSDFPSLRGCYNEQFF	TGTGCCACCAGTGATTTCCCTAGCCTAAGGGGGTGTTACAATGAGCAGTTCTTC
TRBV12-3/TRBV12-4	NA	TRBJ1-5	NA	CASRDTGRQPQHF	TGTGCCAGCCGGGACACCGGGAGACAGCCCCAGCATTTT
TRBV28	NA	TRBJ1-2	NA	CASSRKDGAYGYTF	TGTGCCAGCAGTCGGAAGGACGGAGCCTATGGCTACACCTTC
TRBV6-6	NA	TRBJ2-7	TRBD2	CASSSLLAGFYEQYF	TGTGCCAGCAGTTCCCTACTAGCGGGCTTCTACGAGCAGTACTTC
TRBV29-1	NA	TRBJ2-2	NA	CSVPGEEAGELFF	TGCAGCGTTCCAGGGGAGGAAGCCGGGGAGCTGTTTTTT
TRBV12-1	NA	TRBJ2-7	NA	CASSFKREGPESYEQYF	TGTGCCAGCAGCTTTAAGCGGGAGGGCCCCGAATCCTACGAGCAGTACTTC
TRBV3-1/TRBV3-2	NA	TRBJ1-1	NA	CASSLLGGEAFF	TGTGCCAGCAGCCTCCTGGGGGGTGAAGCTTTCTTT
TRBV19	NA	TRBJ1-1	NA	CASSVSSTGTEAFF	TGTGCCAGTAGTGTGTCTAGCACGGGGACTGAAGCTTTCTTT
TRBV4-2	NA	TRBJ1-5	NA	CASSQEGLPQHF	TGTGCCAGCAGCCAAGAGGGGCTGCCCCAGCATTTT
TRBV19	once	TRBJ2-2	NA	CASSIDLGYTGELFF	TGTGCCAGTAGTATAGATCTAGGGTACACCGGGGAGCTGTTTTTT
TRBV5-6	NA	TRBJ1-1	NA	CASSSLSGHREAFF	TGTGCCAGCAGCTCGCTGTCGGGACACCGTGAAGCTTTCTTT
TRBV6-1	NA	TRBJ2-5	NA	CASSENLGETQYF	TGTGCCAGCAGTGAAAACCTAGGAGAGACCCAGTACTTC
TRBV2	NA	TRBJ1-6	TRBD1	CASRGTVGDSPLHF	TGTGCCAGCAGGGGGACAGTGGGGGATTCACCCCTCCACTTT
TRBV6-2/TRBV6-3	NA	TRBJ1-1	NA	CASSPSPWTEAFF	TGTGCCAGCAGCCCTTCTCCATGGACTGAAGCTTTCTTT
TRBV15	once	TRBJ2-1	NA	CATSREGVSVGTNIYNEQFF	TGTGCCACCAGCCGCGAAGGGGTCTCTGTGGGAACTAACATTTACAATGAGCAGTTCTTC
TRBV14	NA	TRBJ2-1	NA	CASSQEGRGENEQFF	TGTGCCAGCAGCCAAGAGGGCAGGGGTGAGAATGAGCAGTTCTTC
TRBV18	NA	TRBJ2-4	NA	CASSPSFGLAKNIQYF	TGTGCCAGCTCACCATCTTTTGGACTAGCCAAAAACATTCAGTACTTC
TRBV13	NA	TRBJ2-7	NA	CASSLSGLSYEQYF	TGTGCCAGCAGCTTGAGCGGGCTCTCCTACGAGCAGTACTTC